In this sample, the clone carrying this TCR beta chain turned up many times. The antigen remains undetermined. Using RNA template, CDR3s of TCR alpha and beta were amplified with iRepertoire arm-PCR. Tissue mRNA or PBMC total RNA, roughly 90-450 ng, went into one-step reverse transcription and amplification. TCRdb re-analysed the multiplex PCR reads in MiXCR, keeping a single row per CDR3 protein. The sample includes 400,000 or so distinct CDR3 sequences, roughly 41% seen only once; the top ten take 12%. The data were taken from a study of glioma-infiltrating T cells. Study observations and caveats: Patients with low tissue-blood divergence carried a signature set of shared blood CDR3 motifs. Gliomas, especially low-grade, showed above-expected tissue-blood divergence; non-neoplastic patients showed below.

V shed 8 bases and J shed 0 bases, with 11 bases lying between them. Germline V gives CDR1 MNHEY, CDR2 SVGEGT. The CDR3 runs to 14 residues. This chain links TRBV6-2 or TRBV6-3 with TRBJ1-5; tentatively, D is TRBD1 (5 bases). The sequenced material came from glioma tissue, nonneoplastic brain tissue, or PBMCs (not recorded which). The origin of this receptor is a human donor with low-grade glioma or glioblastoma, undergoing nonglioma brain surgery, or in good health (not recorded which). The CDR3 is CASGQLDSNQPQHF. In nucleotides, the CDR3 is TGTGCCAGCGGACAATTGGATAGCAATCAGCCCCAGCATTTT.